A single sample is the source of the 7 T cell receptor beta chains below, sequenced in a study of cytomegalovirus exposure and HLA in healthy donors. A multiplex PCR was run with 60 Vbeta primers and 13 Jbeta primers. This table comes from immunoSEQ multiplex PCR, and its TCRdb copy is limited to in-frame clones, with some not included. The sample holds about 78,000 clones, about 80% seen once. Material for sequencing was PBMCs. The receptors were gathered from a woman aged 50 to 60 in good health and CMV-seropositive.

The rearrangement links TRBV19 to TRBJ2-2; the D is unclear. Germline V CDR1 and CDR2: LNHDA, SQIVND (reference sequence). The CDR3 totals 13 residues. The germline V and J ends were trimmed by 6 bases and 7 bases, with 12 bases remaining between them. CDR3 nucleotides: TGTGCCAGTAGCCTTGGCGGTGTCGGGGAGCTGTTTTTT. It encodes CASSLGGVGELFF.

The chain links TRBV5-1 to TRBJ2-7, with TRBD1 matching over 7 bases. The CDR3 consists of 15 residues. Trimming took 4 bases from V and 7 from J; bases not matched to a gene: 14. Germline CDR1 SGHRS, CDR2 YFSETQ. This CDR3 reads CASSAGTAKTYEQYF. The CDR3 DNA reads as TGCGCCAGCAGCGCCGGGACAGCCAAGACATATGAGCAGTACTTC.

This clone was seen only a few times. The rearrangement uses TRBV13 and TRBJ2-5; D is ambiguous. The CDR3 contains 13 residues. Per the germline V gene, CDR1 is PRHDT and CDR2 is FYEKMQ (reference sequence). Trimming left V 1 base short and J 3 bases short, with 6 bases between. The CDR3 DNA reads as TGTGCCAGCAGCTTAGACAGAGAAGAGACCCAGTACTTC. This encodes CASSLDREETQYF.

V usage is TRBV19 and J usage is TRBJ2-1, with TRBD2 matching over 9 bases. The germline V gene encodes CDR1 LNHDA and CDR2 SQIVND (reference sequence). CDR3 length equals 15 residues. V was clipped by 1 base and J by 10 bases; unmatched bases: 8. CDR3 sequence reads: CASSIVGVLAGEQFF. The CDR3 DNA is TGTGCCAGTAGTATAGTGGGGGTTCTAGCGGGAGAGCAGTTCTTC.

Written as DNA, the CDR3 is TGCAGTGCGTCAGCGCCCTACGAGCAGTACTTC. Its protein product is CSASAPYEQYF. The chain recombines TRBV20-1 with TRBJ2-7, with unresolved D. Germline V gives CDR1 DFQATT, CDR2 SNEGSKA (reference sequence). The V end was cut by 6 bases, the J end by 2 bases, with 8 bases between. The CDR3 runs to 11 residues.

The sample holds one count of this clone. The germline gene is not matched at one end of the junction; a read error may be the cause. The chain combines TRBV2 with TRBJ2-3, with a possible D match to TRBD1 (5 bases). Germline V gene data show CDR1 as SNHLY and CDR2 as FYNNEI. The CDR3 extends over 14 amino acids. CDR3 residues: CASSESAFTGTQYF. The CDR3 DNA is TGTGCCAGCAGTGAATCTGCTTTCACAGGTACGCAGTATTTT. Full variable domain (remainder filled in from reference TRBV2 and TRBJ2-3): EPEVTQTPSHQVTQMGQEVILRCVPISNHLYFYWYRQILGQKVEFLVSFYNNEISEKSEIFDDQFSVERPDGSNFTLKIRSTKLEDSAMYFCASSESAFTGTQYFGPGTRLTVL.

This clone appeared a few times. Other DNA sequences in this specimen translate into the identical CDR3. This chain connects TRBV5-4 to TRBJ2-3; a possible D gene is TRBD2 (5 bases). With 1 base removed from V and 3 bases from J, the gap between germline ends came to 12 bases. The CDR3 spans 15 residues. Germline CDR1 reads SGHNT; CDR2 reads YYREEE (reference sequence). CDR3 sequence (DNA): TGTGCCAGCAGCTTGCCGGGAAGGAGGACAGATACGCAGTATTTT. Amino acid sequence: CASSLPGRRTDTQYF.